These T cell receptor beta chains were read from a single sample in a study of spatial heterogeneity in lung cancer. In TCRdb, the 5' RACE reads were re-called with MiXCR into one record per CDR3 protein. The sample includes more than 45,000 distinct CDR3 sequences, approximately 5.7% seen only once; the top ten take 11%. The sequencing used PBMCs, collected at surgery. The receptors were gathered from a male donor with early-stage non-small cell lung cancer. The CDR3 runs from the conserved cysteine through the conserved F or W. A D gene is named only where the DNA matches it firmly. Some rows mark clone size as missing; the rest say once, few, many or name a class of expanded clone.

d_gene	abundance	len	v_gene	j_gene	CDR3aa	CDR3nt
.	many	14	TRBV13	TRBJ2-2	CASSGLLATGELFF	TGTGCCAGCAGCGGTCTCCTAGCAACCGGGGAGCTGTTTTTT
TRBD1	.	14	TRBV3-1	TRBJ2-5	CASSPDRGRETQYF	TGTGCCAGCAGCCCGGACAGGGGGCGAGAGACCCAGTACTTC
.	.	14	TRBV28	TRBJ1-4	CASTLPREAEKLFF	TGTGCCAGCACTTTGCCCAGGGAGGCGGAAAAACTGTTTTTT
.	many	12	TRBV7-2	TRBJ2-3	CASSPAADTQYF	TGTGCCAGCAGTCCAGCGGCAGATACGCAGTATTTT
.	.	17	TRBV6-6	TRBJ1-6	CASSYSPGSSYNSPLHF	TGTGCCAGCAGTTACTCGCCAGGGAGCTCCTATAATTCACCCCTCCACTTT
.	many	13	TRBV29-1	TRBJ2-3	CSVEDKNTDTQYF	TGCAGCGTTGAAGATAAGAACACAGATACGCAGTATTTT
TRBD2	many	15	TRBV6-1	TRBJ2-5	CASSERGRAGETQYF	TGTGCCAGCAGTGAAAGAGGGAGGGCCGGGGAGACCCAGTACTTC
TRBD2	many	18	TRBV20-1	TRBJ2-7	CSARDSGLAGGTNYEQYF	TGCAGTGCTAGAGATTCGGGGCTAGCGGGAGGTACTAACTACGAGCAGTACTTC
.	many	14	TRBV20-1	TRBJ2-7	CSARGHEDSYEQYF	TGCAGTGCTAGGGGACACGAGGACTCCTACGAGCAGTACTTC
TRBD2	many	15	TRBV12-3/TRBV12-4	TRBJ2-7	CASNPSGRESYEQCF	TGTGCCAGCAATCCTAGCGGGAGGGAGTCCTACGAGCAGTGCTTC
.	many	12	TRBV7-2	TRBJ2-1	CASSSLVNEQFF	TGTGCCAGCAGCTCACTAGTCAATGAGCAGTTCTTC
.	many	13	TRBV12-3/TRBV12-4	TRBJ2-3	CASSLRVRDTQYF	TGTGCCAGCAGTCTCAGGGTCCGAGATACGCAGTATTTT
.	.	13	TRBV5-4	TRBJ2-2	CASSPDSSGELFF	TGTGCCAGCAGCCCGGACAGTTCCGGGGAGCTGTTTTTT